Listed below are T cell receptor beta chains from one sample, sequenced in a study of shared clonotypes between healthy human individuals. Libraries were prepared by immunoSEQ multiplex PCR; TCRdb keeps only in-frame clonotypes and omits some of them. This table has a few million clones, approximately 95% appearing once. The source material was naive CD4+ T cells from PBMCs. Every receptor here comes from a man in his late teens or twenties in good health. Some clones in this sample may be carry-over from other donors' samples. Each CDR3 is given with its conserved first and last residue. A D gene is named only where the DNA matches it firmly. Some rows mark clone size as missing; the rest say once, few, many or name a class of expanded clone.

d_gene	abundance	j_gene	v_gene	CDR3aa	CDR3nt
TRBD1	NA	TRBJ1-3	TRBV18	CASSRDRERNTIYF	TGTGCCAGCTCCCGCGACAGGGAGCGAAACACCATATATTTT
NA	once	TRBJ2-7	TRBV5-6	CASSYGRAYEQYF	TGTGCCAGCAGCTATGGACGGGCCTACGAGCAGTACTTC
TRBD2	NA	TRBJ2-7	TRBV28	CASSSPGLAGTYEQYF	TGTGCCAGCAGTTCCCCGGGACTAGCGGGGACCTACGAGCAGTACTTC
NA	NA	TRBJ1-5	TRBV19	CASSNGFQPQHF	TGTGCCAGTAGTAACGGGTTCCAGCCCCAGCATTTT
TRBD1	NA	TRBJ2-7	TRBV28	CASSLSGTGVDEQYF	TGTGCCAGCAGTTTATCGGGGACAGGGGTCGACGAGCAGTACTTC
TRBD1	NA	TRBJ1-2	TRBV5-4	CASPGLEGARSNYGYTF	TGTGCCAGCCCGGGCCTTGAGGGGGCGAGGTCTAACTATGGCTACACCTTC
TRBD1	NA	TRBJ2-7	TRBV15	CATSHRGRTSYEQYF	TGTGCCACCAGTCACAGGGGCCGTACCTCCTACGAGCAGTACTTC
NA	NA	TRBJ1-1	TRBV30	CAWSSGYGGTEAFF	TGTGCCTGGAGTTCGGGCTATGGGGGGACTGAAGCTTTCTTT
NA	NA	TRBJ2-1	TRBV5-4	CASSLNSVWYNEQFF	TGTGCCAGCAGCTTGAATTCGGTTTGGTACAATGAGCAGTTCTTC
TRBD2	NA	TRBJ2-2	TRBV7-6	CASSRSGRAFNGELFF	TGTGCCAGCAGCCGGAGCGGGAGGGCCTTTAACGGGGAGCTGTTTTTT
NA	NA	TRBJ2-3	TRBV7-2	CASSSGTSPDTQYF	TGTGCCAGCAGCTCCGGGACTTCCCCAGATACGCAGTATTTT
NA	NA	TRBJ1-2	TRBV6-5	CASSYSYAGSMGYTF	TGTGCCAGCAGTTACTCCTACGCCGGGAGTATGGGCTACACCTTC
TRBD1	NA	TRBJ2-1	TRBV28	CASTSPGQVYNEQFF	TGTGCCAGCACTTCTCCGGGACAGGTATACAATGAGCAGTTCTTC
NA	few	TRBJ1-1	TRBV28	CASSPLNRAEAFF	TGTGCCAGCAGTCCCCTAAACAGGGCTGAAGCTTTCTTT
NA	NA	TRBJ2-7	TRBV28	CASRSYWNEQYF	TGTGCCAGCCGATCCTACTGGAACGAGCAGTACTTC
NA	NA	TRBJ1-2	TRBV19	CASSRGRVDGYTF	TGTGCCAGTAGTAGGGGCAGGGTGGATGGCTACACCTTC
NA	once	TRBJ2-7	TRBV19	CASSPSNAGTYEQYF	TGTGCCAGTAGTCCCTCAAACGCGGGAACATACGAGCAGTACTTC
TRBD2	NA	TRBJ2-1	TRBV4-2	CASSLRVAGGPYNEQFF	TGTGCCAGCAGCCTAAGGGTAGCGGGAGGCCCCTACAATGAGCAGTTCTTC
TRBD1	NA	TRBJ2-7	TRBV19	CASSKGTGAPYEQYF	TGTGCCAGTAGTAAAGGGACAGGGGCCCCCTACGAGCAGTACTTC
NA	NA	TRBJ2-7	TRBV5-1	CASSFDGTPAYEQYF	TGCGCCAGCAGCTTCGACGGGACCCCAGCCTACGAGCAGTACTTC
NA	NA	TRBJ2-7	TRBV7-9	CASSLISIEQYF	TGTGCCAGCAGCTTAATTTCGATCGAGCAGTACTTC
NA	NA	TRBJ1-4	TRBV30	CAWTRRGGSEKLFF	TGTGCCTGGACCCGCCGGGGGGGCAGTGAAAAACTGTTTTTT
TRBD2	NA	TRBJ2-3	TRBV18	CASSAGLAGADTQYF	TGTGCCAGCTCCGCGGGTCTAGCGGGAGCCGATACGCAGTATTTT
NA	NA	TRBJ2-4	TRBV9	CASSVGGDSNIQYF	TGTGCCAGCAGCGTAGGGGGGGACTCGAACATTCAGTACTTC
NA	NA	TRBJ2-7	TRBV27	CASSYSGTHSYEQYF	TGTGCCAGCAGCTACTCCGGGACACACTCCTACGAGCAGTACTTC
NA	NA	TRBJ2-3	TRBV11-2	CASSFSMAGRTDTQYF	TGTGCCAGCAGCTTTTCTATGGCGGGACGCACAGATACGCAGTATTTT
TRBD2	once	TRBJ2-1	TRBV11-3	CASSYSGRPDNEQFF	TGTGCCAGCAGCTACAGCGGGAGGCCTGACAATGAGCAGTTCTTC
TRBD2	NA	TRBJ2-3	TRBV5-4	CASSHGTTKDTQYF	TGTGCCAGCAGCCACGGGACTACAAAAGATACGCAGTATTTT
NA	NA	TRBJ1-5	TRBV5-1	CASSLTGSSPQHF	TGCGCCAGCAGCTTGACCGGGAGTTCCCCCCAGCATTTT
NA	once	TRBJ1-1	TRBV6-5	CATQTDPNTEAFF	TGTGCCACCCAGACAGACCCGAACACTGAAGCTTTCTTT
TRBD2	NA	TRBJ2-7	TRBV6-5	CASSYSEPGLGGEQYF	TGTGCCAGCAGTTATTCCGAGCCGGGACTAGGAGGCGAGCAGTACTTC
NA	NA	TRBJ2-3	TRBV6-1	CASGRNGDTQYF	TGTGCCAGCGGTCGAAACGGCGATACGCAGTATTTT
NA	NA	TRBJ2-3	TRBV7-9	CASSPGLAADTQYF	TGTGCCAGCAGCCCGGGACTCGCGGCAGATACGCAGTATTTT
NA	NA	TRBJ2-1	TRBV4-2	CASSPRLANEQFF	TGTGCCAGCAGTCCTCGGCTAGCCAATGAGCAGTTCTTC
NA	NA	TRBJ1-1	TRBV5-8	CASSFRGANTEAFF	TGTGCCAGCAGCTTCCGGGGGGCGAACACTGAAGCTTTCTTT
NA	NA	TRBJ1-2	TRBV4-1	CASSQLGSSDYGYTF	TGCGCCAGCAGCCAATTGGGTAGTTCGGACTATGGCTACACCTTC
NA	NA	TRBJ2-3	TRBV6-5	CASSFGQTDTQYF	TGTGCCAGCAGTTTCGGACAGACAGATACGCAGTATTTT
TRBD1	NA	TRBJ1-2	TRBV18	CASSPGQGDNYGYTF	TGTGCCAGCTCACCGGGACAGGGAGATAACTATGGCTACACCTTC
TRBD1	NA	TRBJ1-1	TRBV6-5	CASSERQGHTEAFF	TGTGCCAGCAGTGAACGACAGGGGCACACTGAAGCTTTCTTT
NA	NA	TRBJ2-1	TRBV29-1	CSLEGPVTYNEQFF	TGCAGCCTAGAGGGTCCGGTAACTTACAATGAGCAGTTCTTC
NA	NA	TRBJ1-1	TRBV6-5	CASSLKGGSEAFF	TGTGCCAGCAGCCTAAAGGGGGGGTCTGAAGCTTTCTTT
TRBD2	NA	TRBJ2-7	TRBV18	CASSPGRVAGDEQYF	TGTGCCAGCTCACCAGGACGCGTAGCGGGAGACGAGCAGTACTTC
TRBD2	NA	TRBJ2-1	TRBV5-1	CASSLVLAGDLAYEQFF	TGCGCCAGCAGCTTGGTACTAGCGGGCGACCTAGCATATGAGCAGTTCTTC
TRBD2	NA	TRBJ2-2	TRBV19	CASKARSGRTGAGELFF	TGTGCCAGTAAGGCCCGAAGCGGGAGAACCGGGGCCGGGGAGCTGTTTTTT
NA	NA	TRBJ2-2	TRBV10-3	CAISESPGKNLRELFF	TGTGCCATCAGTGAATCACCGGGAAAAAACCTCCGGGAGCTGTTTTTT
NA	NA	TRBJ1-4	TRBV19	CASSSQQGEEKLFF	TGTGCCAGTAGCAGCCAGCAAGGAGAAGAAAAACTGTTTTTT
NA	NA	TRBJ1-2	TRBV15	CATSRDLGFYTF	TGTGCCACCAGCAGAGATCTCGGGTTCTACACCTTC
NA	NA	TRBJ2-5	TRBV11-2	CASSLRGLDGTQYF	TGTGCCAGCAGCTTACGAGGGTTAGACGGGACCCAGTACTTC
NA	once	TRBJ1-2	TRBV27	CASSQYPPVDYGYTF	TGTGCCAGCAGCCAATATCCCCCGGTGGACTATGGCTACACCTTC
TRBD2	NA	TRBJ2-7	TRBV6-6	CASSYGAGATYEQYF	TGTGCCAGCAGTTACGGGGCGGGAGCCACCTACGAGCAGTACTTC
TRBD2	NA	TRBJ2-5	TRBV4-2	CASSQGPPSGVQETQYF	TGTGCCAGCAGCCAAGGGCCTCCCAGCGGGGTACAAGAGACCCAGTACTTC
NA	NA	TRBJ1-5	TRBV19	CASSMRRVGNQPQHF	TGTGCCAGTAGTATGCGAAGGGTCGGCAATCAGCCCCAGCATTTT
TRBD2	NA	TRBJ2-7	TRBV28	CASRLAGAPTYEQYF	TGTGCCAGCAGACTAGCGGGAGCACCTACCTACGAGCAGTACTTC
NA	NA	TRBJ1-3	TRBV5-8	CASSRTSGGSGNTIYF	TGTGCCAGCAGCCGTACCAGCGGGGGTTCTGGAAACACCATATATTTT
NA	NA	TRBJ1-1	TRBV5-1	CASSFRTGNTEAFF	TGCGCCAGCAGCTTTAGGACCGGAAACACTGAAGCTTTCTTT